One T cell receptor beta chain is described in this entry. The data are from a study of preoperative IRX-2 immunotherapy in early breast cancer. Treatment indicated: preoperative locoregional IRX-2 cytokine immunotherapy. Patients received preoperative, locoregional IRX-2 cytokine immunotherapy in a phase Ib study. Trimming removed 4 bases from V and 15 bases from J, with 22 bases in between. CDR1 is GTSNPN, CDR2 SVGIG, per germline (reference sequence). This CDR3 is built from 13 residues. The repertoire was sequenced with immunoSEQ multiplex PCR; TCRdb's copy has only in-frame clones and lacks some. There are 20,000 to 30,000 clones in the sample; about three quarters occur only once, and around 7% lies in the top ten.

The genes are TRBV30 and TRBJ2-1, with D possibly TRBD2 on 6 matching bases. The clonotype comes from a human donor with breast cancer. Material: lymph node tissue, obtained after IRX-2 immunotherapy. In nucleotides, the CDR3 is TGTGCCTGGAATTCGGGGTCGGGGGAGGCTCTGTTCTTC. It specifies CAWNSGSGEALFF.